This T cell receptor beta chain appears in the sequencing data of a study of blood T cell repertoires in COVID-19. There are a few counts of this clone. The germline V gene has CDR1 KGHSH and CDR2 LQKENI. This CDR3 spans 14 amino acids. V was clipped by 2 bases and J by 8 bases; unmatched bases: 5. In the authors' methods: Using reference gene primer amplification, nucleated cell counts were estimated. Clones were read by immunoSEQ multiplex PCR, and TCRdb kept only the in-frame ones, dropping some. V and J calls and clone size follow that table, whereas D and trimming were derived from the DNA. The table shows more than 150,000 clones, with about three quarters occurring only once.

The TCR sequence derives from a woman in her seventies with acute or convalescent COVID-19. V gene TRBV18 combines with J gene TRBJ1-4, with TRBD1 matching over 7 bases. Sequenced input: peripheral blood. CDR3 region: CASSPTGEREKLFF. Written as DNA, the CDR3 is TGTGCCAGCTCACCAACAGGGGAGCGAGAAAAACTGTTTTTT.